These 27 T cell receptor beta chains came from one sample sequenced in a study of T cell responses to AZD1222 COVID-19 vaccine. Sequencing was performed with immunoSEQ multiplex PCR; in TCRdb, only in-frame clones are kept and a portion is missing. The data show tens of thousands of clones, about nine tenths seen once. The starting material was peripheral blood, obtained 28 days after the second AZD1222 dose. These receptors came from an adult who received the AZD1222 COVID-19 vaccine.

V is TRBV7-2 and J is TRBJ2-1, with no clear D. Trimming shortened V by 1 base and J by 5 bases, and 6 bases separated the two germline ends. Germline-derived CDR1 and CDR2 are SGHTA and FQGNSA. This CDR3 comprises 13 residues. This chain's CDR3 is CASSLVRDNEQFF. The DNA for the CDR3 is TGTGCCAGCAGCTTAGTCCGCGACAATGAGCAGTTCTTC.

J is TRBJ1-3 and V is TRBV5-1, with 7 bases identical to TRBD1. V gave up 5 bases and J gave up 1 base; unmatched junction bases: 6. CDR3 size: 15 residues. In germline, CDR1 is SGHRS, CDR2 YFSETQ. CDR3 protein: CASRSTGLSGNTIYF. CDR3 bases: TGCGCCAGCAGGTCGACAGGGTTGTCTGGAAACACCATATATTTT.

The chain uses TRBV29-1 and TRBJ2-7; no clear D gene. Germline-derived CDR1 and CDR2 are SQVTM and ANQGSEA. The ends were cut back, 6 bases at V and 4 bases at J, with 13 bases in the middle. There are 12 residues in the CDR3. This CDR3 is CSVVSGSYEQYF. Here the CDR3 DNA reads TGCAGCGTCGTGTCAGGTTCTTACGAGCAGTACTTC.

The V and J genes are TRBV7-9 and TRBJ1-4; TRBD1 matches 7 bases. The CDR3 is 15 amino acids. The V gene's germline CDR1 is SEHNR and CDR2 FQNEAQ (reference sequence). V shed 5 bases and J 13 bases; nucleotides not matched to a gene: 16. CDR3 region: CASSPTGQVVRRLFF. Here the CDR3 DNA reads TGTGCCAGCAGCCCCACCGGACAGGTCGTACGGCGACTGTTTTTT.

The chain uses TRBV7-7 and TRBJ2-3; no reliable D call. Germline CDR1 and CDR2: SSHAT and FNYEAQ (reference sequence). The V end lost 1 base, the J end lost 2 bases, and 7 bases lay between the germline ends. The CDR3 covers 14 residues. This chain's CDR3 is CASSLGRFTDTQYF. The CDR3, as DNA: TGTGCCAGCAGCTTAGGGCGTTTCACAGATACGCAGTATTTT.

The chain employs TRBV7-3 and TRBJ2-5; either TRBD1 or TRBD2 may supply D (6 bases each). This CDR3 has 13 amino acids. The germline V gene has CDR1 SGHTA and CDR2 FQGTGA. The germline V and J ends were trimmed by 5 bases and 3 bases, with 10 bases remaining between them. CDR3 sequence reads: CASSRGGKETQYF. In DNA form, the CDR3 reads TGTGCCAGCAGCCGAGGGGGGAAAGAGACCCAGTACTTC.

The V call is TRBV11-3, the J call TRBJ2-6; D not resolved. CDR3 length equals 16 residues. The V end lost 5 bases, the J end lost 3 bases, and 14 bases lay between the germline ends. Germline V gives CDR1 SGHNT, CDR2 YENEEA. The CDR3 sequence: CASSPRVGLGANVLTF. The CDR3, as DNA: TGTGCCAGCAGCCCCCGGGTTGGGCTTGGGGCCAACGTCCTGACTTTC. Combining the CDR3 with reference TRBV11-3 and TRBJ2-6 gives the whole variable domain EAGVVQSPRYKIIEKKQPVAFWCNPISGHNTLYWYLQNLGQGPELLIRYENEEAVDDSQLPKDRFSAERLKGVDSTLKIQPAELGDSAVYLCASSPRVGLGANVLTFGAGSRLTVL.

The chain links TRBV7-9 to TRBJ1-4; TRBD1 agrees at 8 bases. The germline gives CDR1 SEHNR, CDR2 FQNEAQ (reference sequence). This CDR3 region has 14 residues. The junction had 3 bases not matched to a gene; V was cut back by 6 bases and J by 3 bases. CDR3 bases: TGTGCCAGCAGGCTACAGGGGGCTAATGAAAAACTGTTTTTT. It codes for CASRLQGANEKLFF.

V gene TRBV2 combines with J gene TRBJ1-4; D gene ambiguous. CDR1 is SNHLY, CDR2 FYNNEI, per germline. Trimming pared 7 bases from V and 8 bases from J, leaving 17 bases between. The CDR3 length is 14 residues. The CDR3 loop is CASKQSYGYEKLFF. Written as DNA, the CDR3 is TGTGCCAGCAAACAGTCTTACGGATACGAAAAACTGTTTTTT.

This chain joins TRBV11-3 and TRBJ2-3, with D possibly TRBD2 on 6 matching bases. CDR1 and CDR2 from the germline V gene are SGHNT and YENEEA. CDR3 length: 15 amino acids. Trimming took off 3 bases at V and 2 bases at J, with 12 bases between the two ends. Here the CDR3 DNA reads TGTGCCAGCAGCTTGGGGGGTGTTCCCACAGATACGCAGTATTTT. Amino acid sequence: CASSLGGVPTDTQYF.

The gene calls are TRBV4-3 and TRBJ2-1; D might be TRBD2 (6 bases). The length of the CDR3 is 15 residues. Trimming removed 2 bases from V and 14 bases from J, with 22 bases in between. Germline loops: CDR1 LGHNA, CDR2 YSLEER. CDR3 DNA: TGCGCCAGCAGCCAAAAGGGGCGGGATCCAATCCCCGAGTTCTTC. It translates to CASSQKGRDPIPEFF.

V gene TRBV4-2 combines with J gene TRBJ2-1; tentative D call: TRBD1 (5 bases). The germline gives CDR1 LGHNA, CDR2 YNFKEQ. V was cut by 0 bases and J by 6 bases, with 12 bases left in between. The CDR3 runs to 15 residues. As DNA, the CDR3 is TGTGCCAGCAGCCAAGACCTGAGCCAGGGCAATGAGCAGTTCTTC. Its translation is CASSQDLSQGNEQFF.

The chain joins TRBV19 to TRBJ1-2; D is undetermined. Trimming pared 7 bases from V and 3 bases from J, leaving 12 bases between. CDR1 LNHDA and CDR2 SQIVND come from the germline V gene (reference sequence). The CDR3 length is 13 residues. The CDR3, as DNA: TGTGCCAGTACGAGGACTACCCACTATGGCTACACCTTC. Translated, it gives CASTRTTHYGYTF. Looking up the rest from reference TRBV19 and TRBJ1-2 gives the full variable domain: DGGITQSPKYLFRKEGQNVTLSCEQNLNHDAMYWYRQDPGQGLRLIYYSQIVNDFQKGDIAEGYSVSREKKESFPLTVTSAQKNPTAFYLCASTRTTHYGYTFGSGTRLTVV.

V usage is TRBV6-1 and J usage is TRBJ1-2; D gene ambiguous. V was pared by 1 base and J by 1 base, with 13 bases between. The germline CDR1 and CDR2 sequences are MNHNS and SASEGT. The CDR3 sequence is 16 residues long. The CDR3: CASSEGGYLINYGYTF. The CDR3 coding sequence is TGTGCCAGCAGTGAAGGGGGATACCTGATTAACTATGGCTACACCTTC.

A single count supports this clone. The V call is TRBV3-1 (or the pseudogene TRBV3-2), the J call TRBJ1-3; 9 bases map to TRBD1. Germline-derived CDR1 and CDR2 are LGHDT and YNNKEL (reference sequence). The CDR3 has 15 residues. The J segment lost 9 bases and the V segment lost 5 bases, leaving 11 bases of the junction unmatched. The CDR3 loop reads CASSNPGQGFGTIYF. Written as DNA, the CDR3 is TGTGCCAGCAGCAACCCGGGACAGGGTTTCGGCACCATATATTTT.

The V call is TRBV24-1, the J call TRBJ1-4; D is possibly TRBD1 (5 bases). V was pared by 1 base and J by 2 bases, with 7 bases between. CDR3 size: 15 residues. Germline-derived CDR1 and CDR2 are KGHDR and SFDVKD. The CDR3 region has the DNA TGTGCCACCAGTGATTTTGAGGGGACTAATGAAAAACTGTTTTTT. Translating gives CATSDFEGTNEKLFF.

The rearrangement uses TRBV5-1 and TRBJ2-7; 7 nucleotides agree with TRBD1. CDR3 length equals 14 residues. CDR1 and CDR2 from the germline V gene are SGHRS and YFSETQ. V gave up 4 bases and J gave up 2 bases; unmatched junction bases: 6. The CDR3 loop reads CASSDRQGPYEQYF. The CDR3 DNA reads TGCGCCAGCAGCGACCGACAGGGCCCCTACGAGCAGTACTTC.

The rearrangement links TRBV9 to TRBJ1-1, with D unclear. The V end was cut by 0 bases, the J end by 3 bases, with 9 bases between. This CDR3 spans 14 amino acids. Germline assignment: CDR1 SGDLS and CDR2 YYNGEE. The CDR3 loop reads CASSVDLFDTEAFF. CDR3 nucleotides: TGTGCCAGCAGCGTAGACCTCTTTGACACTGAAGCTTTCTTT.

The chain employs TRBV18 and TRBJ1-3; 7 nucleotides align to TRBD1. The germline CDR1 and CDR2 sequences are KGHSH and LQKENI. Trimming cost V 3 bases and J 2 bases; bases outside gene matches: 4. The CDR3 is 15 residues long. The CDR3 sequence is CASSPTDRAGNTIYF. As DNA, the CDR3 is TGTGCCAGCTCACCCACAGACAGGGCTGGAAACACCATATATTTT.

The rearrangement links TRBV30 to TRBJ1-4; 9 bases map to TRBD1. This CDR3 comprises 13 residues. Trimming cost V 2 bases and J 7 bases; bases outside gene matches: 2. Germline lookup yields CDR1 GTSNPN and CDR2 SVGIG (reference sequence). The chain's CDR3 is CAWSMTGGEKLFF. CDR3 sequence (DNA): TGTGCCTGGAGTATGACAGGGGGTGAAAAACTGTTTTTT.

V gene TRBV7-2 combines with J gene TRBJ1-6; no firm D call. Germline V gives CDR1 SGHTA, CDR2 FQGNSA. V was shortened by 4 bases and J by 5 bases, with 3 bases between the two germline ends. There are 12 residues in the CDR3. This CDR3 is CASSSNNSPLHF. CDR3 coding DNA: TGTGCCAGCAGCTCAAATAATTCACCCCTCCACTTT.

The chain links TRBV6-5 to TRBJ2-5, with D tentatively TRBD1 (5 bases). The germline V and J ends were trimmed by 6 bases and 4 bases, with 12 bases remaining between them. Per germline, CDR1 MNHEY and CDR2 SVGAGI. The CDR3 loop spans 13 amino acids. CDR3 protein: CASSGPQGETQYF. The DNA of the CDR3 is TGTGCCAGCAGCGGACCCCAGGGAGAGACCCAGTACTTC.

The chain is built from TRBV15 and TRBJ1-1; D not resolved. Trimming took 5 bases from V and 5 from J, leaving 15 bases between them. The CDR3 runs to 14 residues. Germline CDR1 and CDR2: LNHNV and YYDKDF (reference sequence). In DNA form, the CDR3 reads TGTGCCACCAGCTTGAGGGAAAGGAGGACTGAAGCTTTCTTT. It yields the protein CATSLRERRTEAFF.

The rearrangement joins TRBV30 to TRBJ2-7; TRBD2 is a possible D gene (6 bases). V dropped 0 bases and J dropped 11 bases, with 17 bases sitting between them. This CDR3 has 13 amino acids. Per the germline V gene, CDR1 is GTSNPN and CDR2 is SVGIG (reference sequence). CDR3 nucleotides: TGTGCCTGGAGTGTCGGCCTGGCGGGATCGAAGTACTTC. It is translated as CAWSVGLAGSKYF.

The chain carries TRBV12-3 or TRBV12-4 and TRBJ1-2; D not resolved. V lost 0 bases to trimming and J lost 1 base, with 3 bases between them. The length of the CDR3 is 13 residues. Here the CDR3 DNA reads TGTGCCAGCAGTTTAGCAGATAACTATGGCTACACCTTC. Amino acids: CASSLADNYGYTF.

This clone was counted between two and nine times. The chain uses TRBV4-2 and TRBJ2-2, with TRBD2 matching over 8 bases. The trim removed 4 bases at V and 7 bases at J, leaving 8 bases unmatched. CDR1 is LGHNA and CDR2 is YNFKEQ in the germline V gene. The CDR3 has 15 amino acids. The CDR3 DNA reads TGTGCCAGCAGCCTTGGACTAGCCCAACACGGGGAGCTGTTTTTT. Its protein is CASSLGLAQHGELFF.

V is TRBV27 and J is TRBJ2-3; D possibly matches TRBD1 or TRBD2 (5 bases each). Looked up from germline, CDR1 is MNHEY and CDR2 is SMNVEV (reference sequence). The CDR3 contains 15 residues. V lost 3 bases, J lost 2 bases, and 12 bases lay in between. The CDR3 sequence is CASSFSGPNTDTQYF. CDR3 DNA sequence: TGTGCCAGCAGTTTTTCGGGACCCAACACAGATACGCAGTATTTT.